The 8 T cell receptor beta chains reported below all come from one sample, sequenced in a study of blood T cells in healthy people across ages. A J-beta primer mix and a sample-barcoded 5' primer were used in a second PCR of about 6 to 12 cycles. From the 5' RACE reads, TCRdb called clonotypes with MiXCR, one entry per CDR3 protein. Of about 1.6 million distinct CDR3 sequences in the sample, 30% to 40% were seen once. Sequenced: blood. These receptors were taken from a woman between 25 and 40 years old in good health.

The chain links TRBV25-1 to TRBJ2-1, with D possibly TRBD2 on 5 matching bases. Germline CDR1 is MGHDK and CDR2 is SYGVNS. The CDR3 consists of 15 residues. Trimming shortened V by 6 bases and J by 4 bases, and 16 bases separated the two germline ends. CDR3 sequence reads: CASRPPGGLYNEQFF. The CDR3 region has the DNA TGTGCCAGCAGGCCCCCTGGCGGGTTGTACAATGAGCAGTTCTTC.

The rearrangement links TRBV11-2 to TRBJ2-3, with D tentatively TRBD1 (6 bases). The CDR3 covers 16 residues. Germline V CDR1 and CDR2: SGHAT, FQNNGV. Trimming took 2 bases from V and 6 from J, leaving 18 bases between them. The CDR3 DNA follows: TGTGCCAGCAGCTTATGGACCCCCTCACAGGGTGATACGCAGTATTTT. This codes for CASSLWTPSQGDTQYF.

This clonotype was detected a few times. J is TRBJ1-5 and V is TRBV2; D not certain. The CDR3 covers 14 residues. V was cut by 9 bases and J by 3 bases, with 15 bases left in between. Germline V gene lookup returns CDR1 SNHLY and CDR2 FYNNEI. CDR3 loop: CARSAGLNNQPQHF. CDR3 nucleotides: TGTGCCAGATCGGCGGGGTTAAACAATCAGCCCCAGCATTTT.

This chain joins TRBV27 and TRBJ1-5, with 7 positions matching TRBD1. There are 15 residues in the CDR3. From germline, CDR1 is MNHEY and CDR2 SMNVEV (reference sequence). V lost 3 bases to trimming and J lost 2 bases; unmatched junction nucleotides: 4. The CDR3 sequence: CASSLTGYGNQPQHF. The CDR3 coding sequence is TGTGCCAGCAGTTTGACAGGGTATGGCAATCAGCCCCAGCATTTT.

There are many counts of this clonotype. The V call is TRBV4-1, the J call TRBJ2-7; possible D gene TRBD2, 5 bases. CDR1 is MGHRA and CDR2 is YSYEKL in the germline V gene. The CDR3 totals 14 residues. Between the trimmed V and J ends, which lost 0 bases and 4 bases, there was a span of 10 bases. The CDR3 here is CASSQDGEMYEQYF. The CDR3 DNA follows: TGCGCCAGCAGCCAAGACGGGGAGATGTACGAGCAGTACTTC.

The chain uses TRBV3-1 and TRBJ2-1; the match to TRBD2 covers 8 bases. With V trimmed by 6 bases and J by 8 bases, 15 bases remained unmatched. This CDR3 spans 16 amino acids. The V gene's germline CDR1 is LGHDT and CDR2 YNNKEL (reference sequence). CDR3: CASSRTPGGPRDEQFF. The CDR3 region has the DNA TGTGCCAGCAGTCGGACGCCGGGGGGGCCACGAGATGAGCAGTTCTTC.

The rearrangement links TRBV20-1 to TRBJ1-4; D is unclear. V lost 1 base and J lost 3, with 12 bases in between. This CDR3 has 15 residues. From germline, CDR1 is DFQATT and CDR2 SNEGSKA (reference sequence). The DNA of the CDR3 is TGCAGTGCTAGAGGGCCTGAACAGCCTAATGAAAAACTGTTTTTT. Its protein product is CSARGPEQPNEKLFF.

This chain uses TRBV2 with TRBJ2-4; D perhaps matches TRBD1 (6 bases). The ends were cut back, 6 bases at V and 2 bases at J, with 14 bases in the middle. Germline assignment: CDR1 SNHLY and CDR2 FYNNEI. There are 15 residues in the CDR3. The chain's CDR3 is CASSSGQFTKNIQYF. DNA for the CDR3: TGTGCCAGCAGCTCAGGACAGTTCACCAAAAACATTCAGTACTTC.